Following are 29 T cell receptor beta chains from one sample sequenced in a study of OX40 agonist ivuxolimab in advanced cancers. TCRdb's copy holds only in-frame clones and misses some; the assay was immunoSEQ multiplex PCR. This table holds several thousand clones, about 84% found once. Material: CD4+ or CD8+ T cells sorted from blood, obtained in a trial of the OX40 agonist ivuxolimab. These receptors were collected from an adult with an advanced solid tumor such as melanoma, head and neck, liver or kidney cancer.

The V call is TRBV25-1, the J call TRBJ2-1; unclear D gene. The V gene's germline CDR1 is MGHDK and CDR2 SYGVNS. The length of the CDR3 is 14 residues. V was shortened by 4 bases and J by 8 bases, with 15 bases between the two germline ends. CDR3 bases: TGTGCCAGCAGTGTAGACTTACCTAGTGATGAGCAGTTCTTC. Protein: CASSVDLPSDEQFF. Drawing the rest from reference TRBV25-1 and TRBJ2-1, the complete variable domain is EADIYQTPRYLVIGTGKKITLECSQTMGHDKMYWYQQDPGMELHLIHYSYGVNSTEKGDLSSESTVSRIRTEHFPLTLESARPSHTSQYLCASSVDLPSDEQFFGPGTRLTVL.

A single count supports this clone. The rearrangement joins TRBV4-1 to TRBJ2-5; D remains unclear. Germline V gene sequence: CDR1 MGHRA, CDR2 YSYEKL. CDR3 length equals 14 residues. The ends were cut back, 1 base at V and 7 bases at J, with 13 bases in the middle. The CDR3 region is CASSQVVAERTQYF. CDR3 bases: TGCGCCAGCAGCCAAGTGGTAGCCGAGAGGACCCAGTACTTC.

For this clone: A junction end diverges from the germline sequence, so it may reflect a read error. The rearrangement joins TRBV5-1 to TRBJ2-7; 10 positions agree with TRBD2. The germline gives CDR1 SGHRS, CDR2 YFSETQ. This CDR3 contains 16 residues. CDR3 DNA sequence: TGCGCCAGCAGCTTGACTAGCGGGACCCTCTCCAACGAGCAGTACTTC. Translation: CASSLTSGTLSNEQYF.

The chain joins TRBV9 to TRBJ2-2; D uncertain. The length of the CDR3 is 14 residues. Trimming shortened V by 3 bases and J by 6 bases, and 12 bases separated the two germline ends. The germline CDR1 and CDR2 sequences are SGDLS and YYNGEE. CDR3 bases: TGTGCCAGCAGCGAAGGCGCCAGAGCCGGGGAGCTGTTTTTT. As protein: CASSEGARAGELFF.

The chain is built from TRBV4-2 and TRBJ2-7; 7 positions match TRBD2. The CDR3 sequence is 15 residues long. Looked up from germline, CDR1 is LGHNA and CDR2 is YNFKEQ. J gave up 2 bases and V 1 base, and 5 bases lay outside the gene matches. The CDR3 bases are TGTGCCAGCAGCCAAGCGGGGGGTGGTCCCTACGAGCAGTACTTC. Translated: CASSQAGGGPYEQYF.

V is TRBV6-5 and J is TRBJ1-6; D is ambiguous. Trimming took off 2 bases at V and 7 bases at J, with 6 bases between the two ends. CDR3 length: 13 amino acids. The germline V gene has CDR1 MNHEY and CDR2 SVGAGI. This CDR3 is CASSYSQNSPLHF. The CDR3 DNA reads as TGTGCCAGCAGTTACAGTCAAAATTCACCCCTCCACTTT.

This chain joins TRBV19 and TRBJ1-5; D unresolved. The V gene lost 3 bases and the J gene lost 3 bases, with 9 bases spanning the gap. The germline V gene has CDR1 LNHDA and CDR2 SQIVND (reference sequence). The CDR3 loop spans 14 amino acids. This CDR3 is CASSIGPHNQPQHF. The CDR3 DNA reads TGTGCCAGTAGTATTGGGCCCCACAATCAGCCCCAGCATTTT.

The rearrangement uses TRBV5-4 and TRBJ2-6; the D is unclear. CDR1 is SGHNT, CDR2 YYREEE, per germline (reference sequence). The V gene lost 5 bases and the J gene lost 0 bases, with 15 bases spanning the gap. The CDR3 covers 17 residues. In DNA, the CDR3 is TGTGCCAGCAGTCTTGATGACTGGCCCTCTGGGGCCAACGTCCTGACTTTC. Translating it yields CASSLDDWPSGANVLTF.

This clone came up a few times. The chain is built from TRBV2 and TRBJ1-1; D not resolved. This CDR3 region has 15 residues. Germline loops: CDR1 SNHLY, CDR2 FYNNEI. The V gene lost 2 bases and the J gene lost 0 bases, with 10 bases spanning the gap. The DNA of the CDR3 is TGTGCCAGCAGTGAAAACATGATTTTGAACACTGAAGCTTTCTTT. This encodes CASSENMILNTEAFF.

CDR3 sequence (DNA): TGTGCCAGCAAGCCCGGGGAGCTGTTTTTT. Amino acid sequence: CASKPGELFF. The genes are TRBV7-9 and TRBJ2-2, with D uncertain. V was clipped by 7 bases and J by 6 bases, with 3 bases between them. The CDR3 is made up of 10 amino acids. Germline assignment: CDR1 SEHNR and CDR2 FQNEAQ (reference sequence).

The chain recombines TRBV5-3 with TRBJ2-7; a weak D match, TRBD1 (6 bases). TRBV5-3 is an ORF, with its function uncertain. The CDR3 is 11 amino acids. The CDR3, as DNA: TGTGCGGGCAGGGGAGTCTACGAGCAGTACTTC. Translation: CAGRGVYEQYF.

This clone appeared a single time. This chain connects TRBV5-8 to TRBJ1-5; tentative D call: TRBD1 (5 bases). Germline V gives CDR1 SGHTS, CDR2 YDEGEE. The CDR3 has 15 amino acids. The V end lost 3 bases, the J end lost 6 bases, and 16 bases lay between the germline ends. CDR3 protein: CASSWSGGTGQPQHF. Here the CDR3 DNA reads TGTGCCAGCAGCTGGTCCGGGGGAACGGGTCAGCCCCAGCATTTT.

V gene TRBV5-4 combines with J gene TRBJ2-1, with a possible D match to TRBD2 (5 bases). Germline CDR1 is SGHNT and CDR2 is YYREEE (reference sequence). Trimming shortened V by 5 bases and J by 3 bases, and 12 bases separated the two germline ends. The CDR3 covers 14 residues. CDR3 protein: CASSHSVNYNEQFF. The CDR3 bases are TGTGCCAGCAGTCATAGCGTCAACTACAATGAGCAGTTCTTC.

J is TRBJ2-1 and V is TRBV2; either TRBD1 or TRBD2 may fit D (8 bases each). The CDR3 contains 15 residues. From germline, CDR1 is SNHLY and CDR2 FYNNEI. V lost 11 bases to trimming and J lost 4 bases, with 21 bases between them. For the CDR3, the DNA is TGTGCCGCCAGCAGGGGGCGGGGGGCTTACAATGAGCAGTTCTTC. Translation: CAASRGRGAYNEQFF.

This sequence joins TRBV4-2 and TRBJ2-2; D ambiguous. The germline V gene has CDR1 LGHNA and CDR2 YNFKEQ. The CDR3 is made up of 13 amino acids. Between the trimmed V and J ends, which lost 0 bases and 7 bases, there was a span of 6 bases. CDR3 amino acids: CASSQDQNGELFF. CDR3 DNA sequence: TGTGCCAGCAGCCAAGATCAGAACGGGGAGCTGTTTTTT.

In the case of this clone: Its ends do not fully match the called genes, so a read error is possible. The V gene is TRBV5-1, the J gene TRBJ2-2; D ambiguous. The CDR3 extends over 14 amino acids. Looked up from germline, CDR1 is SGHRS and CDR2 is YFSETQ. DNA of the CDR3: TGCGCCAGCAGCTTGGCGGTAAACACCAGGGAGCTGTTTTTT. It encodes CASSLAVNTRELFF. Complete variable domain (other parts from reference TRBV5-1 and TRBJ2-2): KAGVTQTPRYLIKTRGQQVTLSCSPISGHRSVSWYQQTPGQGLQFLFEYFSETQRNKGNFPGRFSGRQFSNSRSEMNVSTLELGDSALYLCASSLAVNTRELFFGEGSRLTVL.

The chain links TRBV10-2 to TRBJ2-5; D gene ambiguous. This CDR3 has 16 amino acids. Trimming took 0 bases from V and 5 from J, leaving 16 bases between them. The germline V gene has CDR1 WSHSY and CDR2 SAAADI. The CDR3 DNA is TGCGCCAGCAGTGAGTCCGACGTGAGAGGTTGGGAGACCCAGTACTTC. Translated, it gives CASSESDVRGWETQYF.

As to this clone: Other DNA sequences in the same sample also yield this CDR3. This chain uses TRBV9 with TRBJ1-1; 8 bases are a match to TRBD1. The CDR3 runs 14 residues. Germline CDR1 is SGDLS and CDR2 is YYNGEE. With 1 base clipped from V and 2 bases from J, the junction kept 1 base outside the gene matches. DNA of the CDR3: TGTGCCAGCAGCGTAACAGGGGGTAACACTGAAGCTTTCTTT. The encoded protein is CASSVTGGNTEAFF.

This chain connects TRBV7-2 to TRBJ1-6, with a weak D call TRBD1 (5 bases). Germline loops: CDR1 SGHTA, CDR2 FQGNSA. V was clipped by 5 bases and J by 2 bases, with 10 bases between them. This CDR3 is 15 amino acids long. CDR3 nucleotides: TGTGCCAGCAGCACCAGACAGCCCTATAATTCACCCCTCCACTTT. It translates to CASSTRQPYNSPLHF. The whole variable domain, filled in from reference TRBV7-2 and TRBJ1-6, reads GAGVSQSPSNKVTEKGKDVELRCDPISGHTALYWYRQSLGQGLEFLIYFQGNSAPDKSGLPSDRFSAERTGGSVSTLTIQRTQQEDSAVYLCASSTRQPYNSPLHFGNGTRLTVT.

This clone is termed medium-sized. The V gene is TRBV27, the J gene TRBJ1-5, with D unclear. The CDR3 contains 14 residues. Trimming cost V 3 bases and J 0 bases, with 6 bases left between them. In germline, CDR1 is MNHEY, CDR2 SMNVEV (reference sequence). CDR3 sequence reads: CASSLQYSNQPQHF. CDR3 DNA: TGTGCCAGCAGTTTGCAGTATAGCAATCAGCCCCAGCATTTT.

The rearrangement uses TRBV6-1 and TRBJ1-6, with 11 nucleotides matching TRBD1. This CDR3 region has 14 residues. Germline V gene lookup returns CDR1 MNHNS and CDR2 SASEGT. Trimming cost V 1 base and J 10 bases; bases outside gene matches: 0. The CDR3 spells CASSEGTGGSPLHF. The CDR3 DNA follows: TGTGCCAGCAGTGAAGGGACAGGGGGCTCACCCCTCCACTTT.

This clone occurred a few times. The V gene is TRBV5-4, the J gene TRBJ1-1; TRBD1 agrees at 8 bases. The CDR3 has 16 amino acids. V trimming: 0 bases; J trimming: 1 base; junction bases outside the gene matches: 5. CDR1 is SGHNT, CDR2 YYREEE, per germline (reference sequence). CDR3 sequence: CASSLAPGQENTEAFF. The CDR3 nucleotides are TGTGCCAGCAGCTTGGCTCCGGGACAGGAGAACACTGAAGCTTTCTTT.

Sample share makes this clone large. The DNA of the CDR3 is TGCGCCAGCAGCTCCCGGGGCGGGTACACTGAAGCTTTCTTT. Translated: CASSSRGGYTEAFF. The chain has TRBV5-1 and TRBJ1-1; TRBD1 is a possible D gene (5 bases). The V gene lost 3 bases and the J gene lost 3 bases, with 12 bases spanning the gap. The germline CDR1 and CDR2 sequences are SGHRS and YFSETQ. This CDR3 is 14 amino acids long.

The rearrangement uses TRBV7-6 and TRBJ1-5; possibly TRBD1 for D (6 bases). Germline V gene sequence: CDR1 SGHVS, CDR2 FNYEAQ. Trimming pared 1 base from V and 6 bases from J, leaving 13 bases between. The length of the CDR3 is 15 residues. CDR3 sequence reads: CASSLGYGGGQPQHF. In DNA form, the CDR3 reads TGTGCCAGCAGCTTAGGGTATGGGGGCGGTCAGCCCCAGCATTTT.

In this sample, this clone is large. The same CDR3 arises from other DNA sequences in this sample as well. The chain carries TRBV19 and TRBJ1-2; maybe TRBD1 (5 bases). The CDR3 loop spans 16 amino acids. Germline-derived CDR1 and CDR2 are LNHDA and SQIVND (reference sequence). Trimming removed 0 bases from V and 2 bases from J, with 13 bases in between. The CDR3 loop reads CASSIDQAGRNYGYTF. CDR3 in DNA: TGTGCCAGTAGTATAGATCAAGCAGGGAGGAACTATGGCTACACCTTC.

The gene calls are TRBV21-1 and TRBJ1-1. TRBV21-1 is a recognized pseudogene. The CDR3 covers 16 residues. The CDR3 nucleotides read TGTGCCAGCAGCGAAATGCTAGCTACAATTCGCACTGAAGCTTTCTTT. It is translated as CASSEMLATIRTEAFF.

The chain links TRBV6-5 to TRBJ2-1, with D perhaps matching TRBD2 (6 bases). V was cut by 2 bases and J by 5 bases, with 10 bases left in between. Germline lookup yields CDR1 MNHEY and CDR2 SVGAGI. The length of the CDR3 is 14 residues. The CDR3 is CASSYIRRDNEQFF. CDR3 nucleotides: TGTGCCAGCAGTTACATAAGGAGGGACAATGAGCAGTTCTTC.

CDR3 amino acids: CASSGDGYEQYF. In DNA form, the CDR3 reads TGTGCCAGCAGCGGGGACGGTTACGAGCAGTACTTC. The chain employs TRBV9 and TRBJ2-7; D could derive from TRBD1 or TRBD2 (5 bases each). CDR3 length: 12 residues. Trimming shortened V by 3 bases and J by 4 bases, and 8 bases separated the two germline ends. Germline CDR1 is SGDLS and CDR2 is YYNGEE.

This clone was seen only a few times. The chain has TRBV2 and TRBJ2-7; D call uncertain. V lost 3 bases, J lost 6 bases, and 6 bases lay in between. From germline, CDR1 is SNHLY and CDR2 FYNNEI. The CDR3 spans 11 residues. DNA of the CDR3: TGTGCCAGCAGTGAGCTAGGCGAGCAGTACTTC. It translates to CASSELGEQYF.